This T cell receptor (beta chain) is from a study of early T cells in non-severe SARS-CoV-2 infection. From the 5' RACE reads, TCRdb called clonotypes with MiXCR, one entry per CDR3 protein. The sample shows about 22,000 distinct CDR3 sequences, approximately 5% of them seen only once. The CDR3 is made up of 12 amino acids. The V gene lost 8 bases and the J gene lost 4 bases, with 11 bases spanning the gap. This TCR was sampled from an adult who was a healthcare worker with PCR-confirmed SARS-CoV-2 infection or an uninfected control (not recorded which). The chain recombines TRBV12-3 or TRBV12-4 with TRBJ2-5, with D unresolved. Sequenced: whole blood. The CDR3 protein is CASVRVGETQYF. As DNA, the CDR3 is TGTGCCAGCGTCCGGGTGGGAGAGACCCAGTACTTC.